This T cell receptor beta chain was obtained from a study of cytomegalovirus exposure and HLA in healthy donors. Study in general: Counted in an early data release were roughly 81 million unique TCRs from HLA-typed donors. Study-wide findings and caveats: Among donors in an Asian-associated ancestry cluster, a later analysis reportedly found fewer N-insertions than the approximately 700-donor mean. It was likely that a cluster of highly shared sequence variants was a sequencing artifact. Usually a TCR sequence was rare, but some public TCRs were found in many donors.

To note about this clone: What it binds is unknown.

Vbeta (60) and Jbeta (13) primers were used in the PCR. Data came from immunoSEQ multiplex PCR; TCRdb stores just in-frame clones and leaves some out. The table lists fewer than 50,000 clones, about 66% of them singletons, with about 17% in the top ten. Sequencing was performed on PBMCs. The TCR was taken from a man aged 50 or older in good health and CMV-seropositive.

In DNA form, the CDR3 reads TGTGCCAGCAGTGAGGAAGGTAGGGGGGGAACCTACGAGCAGTACTTC. Protein sequence: CASSEEGRGGTYEQYF. This chain links TRBV25-1 with TRBJ2-7; tentative D call: TRBD2 (7 bases). The germline V and J ends were trimmed by 3 bases and 2 bases, with 17 bases remaining between them. The CDR3 contains 16 residues. Germline V CDR1 and CDR2: MGHDK, SYGVNS.